The 3 T cell receptor beta chains given below trace back to one sample, sequenced in a study of cytomegalovirus exposure and HLA in healthy donors. PCR amplification relied on 60 Vbeta primers (plus 13 Jbeta primers). TCRdb's copy holds only in-frame clones and misses some; the assay was immunoSEQ multiplex PCR. The sample lists approximately 150,000 clones; about two thirds were seen once. Sequenced: PBMCs. These receptors were taken from a woman aged 18 to 35 in good health and CMV-seropositive.

This chain joins TRBV10-3 and TRBJ2-7, with D possibly TRBD2 on 6 matching bases. The CDR3 runs 13 residues. Germline lookup yields CDR1 ENHRY and CDR2 SYGVKD. V lost 10 bases, J lost 1 base, and 14 bases lay in between. CDR3: CATGLGTSYEQYF. The CDR3 DNA reads as TGTGCCACCGGCCTCGGGACTTCCTACGAGCAGTACTTC.

Here the CDR3 DNA reads TGTGCCAGCAGCCCCAAAGACAGGGATAGGTACGAGCAGTACTTC. Protein product: CASSPKDRDRYEQYF. This chain uses TRBV7-9 with TRBJ2-7; 7 bases agree with TRBD1. CDR3 length equals 15 residues. Germline CDR1 is SEHNR and CDR2 is FQNEAQ (reference sequence). V lost 5 bases and J lost 4; bases outside the gene matches: 11.

The J gene is TRBJ2-3, the V gene TRBV4-1, with TRBD2 matching over 15 bases. The CDR3 has 17 amino acids. The germline V gene encodes CDR1 MGHRA and CDR2 YSYEKL. V shed 4 bases and J 0 bases; nucleotides not matched to a gene: 2. The CDR3 coding sequence is TGCGCCAGCAGCCCGGGACTAGCGGGGGGCAGCACAGATACGCAGTATTTT. This encodes CASSPGLAGGSTDTQYF.